Listed below are T cell receptor beta chains from one sample, sequenced in a study of identical twins. In TCRdb, the 5' RACE reads were re-called with MiXCR into one record per CDR3 protein. Here the sample spans more than 400,000 distinct CDR3 sequences, 12% to 15% being singletons. This sample was also put to use in a study of yellow fever vaccine responses in identical twins.

Sequences were obtained from CD4+ T cells sorted from blood. The receptors originated from a woman under 30 in good health. Each CDR3 is given with its conserved first and last residue. Fields, in order: V gene, D gene, CDR3 length, clone size, J gene, CDR3 protein, CDR3 DNA. The D gene is left open where the match is weak. The size entry is marked missing in some rows and otherwise reads once, few, many or a size class.

TRBV7-8	-	17	-	TRBJ2-3	CASSFTSGVVATDTQYF	TGTGCCAGCAGCTTCACGTCCGGGGTGGTAGCGACGGATACGCAGTATTTT
TRBV4-1	-	13	few	TRBJ2-1	CASSQAGLNEQFF	TGCGCCAGCAGCCAAGCGGGATTGAATGAGCAGTTCTTC
TRBV20-1	TRBD1	12	few	TRBJ2-5	CSAQTGVETQYF	TGCAGTGCACAGACAGGGGTGGAGACCCAGTACTTC
TRBV5-1	-	16	-	TRBJ2-7	CASSLVGRGSSYEQYF	TGCGCCAGCAGCTTGGTGGGCCGGGGGAGCTCCTACGAGCAGTACTTC
TRBV4-2	TRBD2	16	-	TRBJ2-7	CASSRELAGSLYEQYF	TGTGCCAGCAGCCGAGAACTAGCGGGATCTCTATACGAGCAGTACTTC
TRBV12-3/TRBV12-4	TRBD1	17	-	TRBJ1-6	CASSLGTGGSYNSPLHF	TGTGCCAGCAGTTTGGGGACAGGGGGCTCCTATAATTCACCCCTCCACTTT
TRBV6-5	-	12	few	TRBJ1-1	CASRAMNTEAFF	TGTGCCAGCAGAGCAATGAACACTGAAGCTTTCTTT
TRBV9	-	17	-	TRBJ2-2	CASSAPAGLLNTGELFF	TGTGCCAGCAGCGCACCCGCGGGACTTTTGAACACCGGGGAGCTGTTTTTT
TRBV3-1	-	15	few	TRBJ2-4	CASSQPTVAKNIQYF	TGTGCCAGCAGCCAACCTACGGTAGCCAAAAACATTCAGTACTTC
TRBV5-1	-	14	few	TRBJ2-5	CASSLGALQETQYF	TGCGCCAGCAGCTTGGGGGCTCTACAAGAGACCCAGTACTTC
TRBV12-3/TRBV12-4	-	17	many	TRBJ1-6	CASSPSTGETYNSPLHF	TGTGCCAGCAGCCCTTCGACAGGCGAAACCTATAATTCACCCCTCCACTTT
TRBV7-6	TRBD2	16	-	TRBJ2-3	CASSLGTSGGGDTQYF	TGTGCCAGCAGCTTAGGGACGTCGGGGGGTGGAGATACGCAGTATTTT
TRBV23-1	-	14	-	TRBJ2-1	CASSKGGRYNEQFF	TGCGCCAGCAGTAAGGGGGGACGGTACAATGAGCAGTTCTTC
TRBV7-9	TRBD1	17	-	TRBJ2-1	CASSLPLWDRTHNEQFF	TGTGCCAGCAGCTTACCATTGTGGGACAGGACCCACAATGAGCAGTTCTTC
TRBV10-2	-	13	-	TRBJ2-7	CASTKRGAYEQYF	TGCGCCAGCACCAAGAGAGGGGCCTACGAGCAGTACTTC
TRBV20-1	TRBD2	19	-	TRBJ2-1	CSASPGALLADFSYNEQFF	TGCAGTGCTTCCCCCGGAGCCCTACTAGCGGACTTCTCCTACAATGAGCAGTTCTTC
TRBV5-1	TRBD1	18	-	TRBJ2-5	CASSLWGTGGRSGETQYF	TGCGCCAGCAGCTTGTGGGGGACAGGGGGCCGCAGTGGAGAGACCCAGTACTTC
TRBV10-3	TRBD1	15	-	TRBJ1-1	CAISEVTSGGTEAFF	TGTGCCATCAGTGAGGTGACCTCAGGGGGAACTGAAGCTTTCTTT
TRBV12-3/TRBV12-4	-	16	few	TRBJ2-1	CASSPPGRRGLNEQFF	TGTGCCAGCAGTCCCCCGGGTAGGAGGGGCCTCAATGAGCAGTTCTTC
TRBV5-1	-	13	-	TRBJ2-1	CASSPSVRYEQFF	TGCGCCAGCAGCCCAAGTGTAAGGTATGAGCAGTTCTTC
TRBV3-1	-	14	few	TRBJ2-1	CASSQGKFPHEQFF	TGTGCCAGCAGCCAAGGAAAGTTTCCCCATGAGCAGTTCTTC
TRBV7-3	-	15	few	TRBJ2-7	CASSLRGEVGYEQYF	TGTGCCAGCAGCTTAAGGGGCGAGGTCGGGTACGAGCAGTACTTC
TRBV29-1	-	17	-	TRBJ2-5	CSVEERGNSEGEETQYF	TGCAGCGTTGAAGAGAGGGGAAATAGCGAGGGGGAAGAGACCCAGTACTTC